This T cell receptor (beta chain) was found in a study of blood T cell repertoires in COVID-19. Study information: Samples taken during acute and convalescent COVID-19 were collected in the United States, Italy and Spain. Sample material is recorded as cDNA or gDNA derived from T cells, B-cell-depleted T cells, or PBMCs.

The CDR3 has 15 amino acids. CDR1 and CDR2 from the germline V gene are MRHNA and SNTAGT. The junction had 0 bases not matched to a gene; V was cut back by 4 bases and J by 0 bases. Original analysis: Nucleated cell counts were estimated from reference gene primer amplification. Profiling relied on immunoSEQ multiplex PCR, and the TCRdb table lists in-frame clones only, not all of them. The DNA gave D and trimming, while V, J and clone size come from that table. This table has 300,000 or so clones, roughly 88% appearing once. Sequenced: peripheral blood. The chain couples TRBV6-4 to TRBJ2-1, with 10 nucleotides matching TRBD2. This clonotype originated in a woman in her thirties who had recovered from COVID-19. The CDR3 DNA is TGTGCCAGCAGTGGGACTAGCGGCTCCTACAATGAGCAGTTCTTC. Translating it yields CASSGTSGSYNEQFF.